Reported below is one TCR beta chain. The antigen is undetermined. A second PCR, run for roughly 7 to 12 cycles, used a sample-barcoded 5' primer plus a J-beta primer mix. Each cDNA molecule was tagged by a template-switch adaptor with 12 random nucleotides. TCRdb reanalysed the 5' RACE reads using MiXCR and keeps one entry per CDR3 protein. Among around 1,700,000 distinct CDR3 sequences listed, approximately 30% were seen once. The data are from a study of blood T cells in healthy people across ages. This CDR3 is built from 16 residues. Germline V gene lookup returns CDR1 MNHEY and CDR2 SVGAGI. The V and J ends lost 2 bases and 7 bases, in that order; junction bases with no gene match: 11. Each donor was a healthy Caucasian individual from Russia, aged about 6 to 100. Samples each had at least 5.5 micrograms of total RNA extracted. Study-level results: Among long-lived donors, naive CD4+ cells were more numerous and diversity higher than in aged donors.

The origin of this receptor is a woman under 40 in good health. The V call is TRBV6-5, the J call TRBJ2-7, with 10 bases aligning to TRBD2. The sample comprised blood. This chain's CDR3 is CASSYGASGGPKEQYF. The CDR3 DNA reads as TGTGCCAGCAGTTACGGGGCTAGCGGGGGACCTAAAGAGCAGTACTTC.